The sequence of this T cell receptor (beta chain) was determined in a study of cytomegalovirus exposure and HLA in healthy donors. V shed 3 bases, J shed 0 bases, and the junction held 5 bases outside the gene matches. CDR1 and CDR2 from the germline V gene are SGHNT and YENEEA. CDR3 size: 15 residues. Amplification used 60 Vbeta primers and 13 Jbeta primers. Sequenced by immunoSEQ multiplex PCR; TCRdb stores in-frame clones only, minus some. The sample consists of 100,000 to 150,000 clones, 82% of them appearing once. This sequence joins TRBV11-3 and TRBJ2-7, with 7 bases fitting TRBD2. The sequence was obtained from a boy aged 5-17 years in good health and CMV-seronegative. The sample comprised PBMCs. CDR3 loop: CASSFGAGTSYEQYF. The CDR3 DNA sequence: TGTGCCAGCAGCTTTGGAGCGGGAACCTCCTACGAGCAGTACTTC.